This T cell receptor (beta chain) was documented in a study of CD8 T cells in ankylosing spondylitis. The CDR3 consists of 13 residues. The V end lost 6 bases, the J end lost 6 bases, and 15 bases lay between the germline ends. TCRdb reanalysed the 5' RACE reads using MiXCR and keeps one entry per CDR3 protein. This table holds tens of thousands of distinct CDR3 sequences, less than 6% found once. Ten or more counts support this clonotype. Its antigen is currently unknown. General study findings and limits: Significant enrichment of disease-linked clones was reported in matched ankylosing spondylitis synovial fluid.

Material: blood, either unsorted or a sorted T cell fraction (not recorded which). This TCR derives from a male donor with ankylosing spondylitis or in good health (not recorded which). The chain has TRBV12-3 or TRBV12-4 and TRBJ2-7; D possibly corresponds to TRBD1 (6 bases). The CDR3 here is CASRPDRSREQYF. The CDR3 coding sequence is TGTGCCAGCAGACCCGACAGGTCGCGCGAGCAGTACTTC.